These 23 T cell receptor beta chains came from one sample sequenced in a study of shared clonotypes between healthy human individuals. CD45RO-negative cells were positively selected for CCR7, leaving out terminally differentiated effector memory CD45RA+ cells. Data came from immunoSEQ multiplex PCR; TCRdb stores just in-frame clones and leaves some out. This sample has some 2,100,000 clones; about 92% occur once, and the top ten carry about 1.8%. The sample consisted of naive CD8+ T cells from PBMCs. Receptor source: a man younger than 35 in good health. Some clones in this sample may be carry-over from other donors' samples.

The sample holds one count of this clone. V usage is TRBV2 and J usage is TRBJ1-5; D uncertain. V lost 3 bases and J lost 1, with 10 bases in between. The CDR3 has 15 residues. Germline CDR1 SNHLY, CDR2 FYNNEI. The CDR3, as DNA: TGTGCCAGCAGTGATTATTGGCACAGCAATCAGCCCCAGCATTTT. Protein sequence: CASSDYWHSNQPQHF.

The chain combines TRBV4-1 with TRBJ2-7; tentatively, D is TRBD1 (6 bases). From germline, CDR1 is MGHRA and CDR2 YSYEKL. The ends were cut back, 4 bases at V and 0 bases at J, with 10 bases in the middle. This CDR3 is built from 14 residues. The CDR3: CASSPRQVSYEQYF. CDR3 sequence (DNA): TGCGCCAGCAGCCCGCGACAGGTCTCCTACGAGCAGTACTTC.

The rearrangement links TRBV28 to TRBJ2-2; TRBD1 aligns across 7 bases. V lost 8 bases and J lost 4; bases outside the gene matches: 7. Per the germline V gene, CDR1 is MDHEN and CDR2 is SYDVKM. The CDR3 runs 14 residues. The CDR3 DNA reads as TGTGCCAGCCAGGGGGATCCCACCACCGGGGAGCTGTTTTTT. Residues: CASQGDPTTGELFF.

About this clone itself: One junction end disagrees with the germline gene, perhaps due to a read error. The rearrangement links TRBV6-5 to TRBJ2-2; TRBD2 might be the D (5 bases). CDR1 MNHEY and CDR2 SVGAGI come from the germline V gene. There are 15 residues in the CDR3. DNA of the CDR3: TGTGCCAGCAGTGCGTCCTGGGAGAACTCCGGGGAGCTGTTTTTT. Translated, it gives CASSASWENSGELFF.

This clone was observed once. The chain couples TRBV5-6 to TRBJ1-1; D gene unclear. CDR3 length equals 15 residues. Germline CDR1 is SGHDT and CDR2 is YYEEEE. Between the trimmed V and J ends, which lost 7 bases and 0 bases, there was a span of 16 bases. For the CDR3, the DNA is TGTGCCAGCGGTGCCAGGTTGACGATGAACACTGAAGCTTTCTTT. Translated, it gives CASGARLTMNTEAFF.

The V and J genes are TRBV4-3 and TRBJ2-7; 7 bases agree with TRBD1. J lost 1 base, V lost 6 bases, and 3 bases had no gene match. The CDR3 runs 13 residues. Germline V CDR1 and CDR2: LGHNA, YSLEER. The DNA for the CDR3 is TGCGCCAGCAGTCCGGACAGGTCCTACGAGCAGTACTTC. As protein: CASSPDRSYEQYF.

This clone was recorded only once. The rearrangement uses TRBV2 and TRBJ1-2, with D maybe TRBD1 (6 bases). Germline lookup yields CDR1 SNHLY and CDR2 FYNNEI. Between the trimmed V and J ends, which lost 3 bases and 3 bases, there was a span of 8 bases. The CDR3 totals 13 residues. CDR3 DNA: TGTGCCAGCAGTGAGCAGGGGTACTATGGCTACACCTTC. Its protein is CASSEQGYYGYTF.

This clone was seen only once. The chain employs TRBV7-2 and TRBJ2-6; perhaps TRBD2 as D (5 bases). The CDR3 contains 16 residues. V was clipped by 4 bases and J by 4 bases, with 14 bases between them. Germline V gives CDR1 SGHTA, CDR2 FQGNSA. The CDR3 DNA follows: TGTGCCAGCAGCTGGATCTCGGGGTTCGGGGCCAACGTCCTGACTTTC. Encoded protein: CASSWISGFGANVLTF.

V is TRBV7-6 and J is TRBJ2-3; TRBD2 aligns across 10 bases. J was trimmed by 0 bases and V by 4 bases; bases with no gene match: 13. CDR3 size: 19 residues. Germline V gene sequence: CDR1 SGHVS, CDR2 FNYEAQ. CDR3 coding DNA: TGTGCCAGCAGCTCCCGGACTAGCGGCGATGCTCCTAGCACAGATACGCAGTATTTT. Protein: CASSSRTSGDAPSTDTQYF.

The J gene is TRBJ2-5, the V gene TRBV5-4; 8 positions agree with TRBD2. Trimming cost V 4 bases and J 5 bases; bases outside gene matches: 10. The length of the CDR3 is 15 residues. Germline loops: CDR1 SGHNT, CDR2 YYREEE (reference sequence). CDR3 loop: CASSLKRETMETQYF. CDR3 coding DNA: TGTGCCAGCAGCCTTAAGCGGGAGACGATGGAGACCCAGTACTTC.

The chain joins TRBV7-6 to TRBJ2-7, with D perhaps TRBD1 (6 bases). Germline lookup yields CDR1 SGHVS and CDR2 FNYEAQ. V lost 5 bases to trimming and J lost 7 bases, with 15 bases between them. The CDR3 has 13 amino acids. CDR3 in amino acids: CASSPGTRQEQYF. In DNA, the CDR3 is TGTGCCAGCAGCCCCGGGACAAGGCAAGAGCAGTACTTC. Drawing the rest from reference TRBV7-6 and TRBJ2-7, the complete variable domain is GAGVSQSPRYKVTKRGQDVALRCDPISGHVSLYWYRQALGQGPEFLTYFNYEAQQDKSGLPNDRFSAERPEGSISTLTIQRTEQRDSAMYRCASSPGTRQEQYFGPGTRLTVT.

This clone was picked up one time. The V gene is TRBV28, the J gene TRBJ2-7; D is possibly TRBD2 (5 bases). V was shortened by 3 bases and J by 2 bases, with 11 bases between the two germline ends. The germline V gene has CDR1 MDHEN and CDR2 SYDVKM. This CDR3 contains 14 residues. The CDR3 coding sequence is TGTGCCAGCAGTTTTAACGGGGTTACCTACGAGCAGTACTTC. Protein product: CASSFNGVTYEQYF. Combining the CDR3 with reference TRBV28 and TRBJ2-7 gives the whole variable domain DVKVTQSSRYLVKRTGEKVFLECVQDMDHENMFWYRQDPGLGLRLIYFSYDVKMKEKGDIPEGYSVSREKKERFSLILESASTNQTSMYLCASSFNGVTYEQYFGPGTRLTVT.

This clone was counted once. V usage is TRBV2 and J usage is TRBJ2-4; 7 bases align to TRBD2. From germline, CDR1 is SNHLY and CDR2 FYNNEI. CDR3 size: 16 residues. V lost 5 bases to trimming and J lost 4 bases; unmatched junction nucleotides: 11. As DNA, the CDR3 is TGTGCCAGCAGTCCCCCCGTAGGGAGGGCTAAAAACATTCAGTACTTC. Its protein product is CASSPPVGRAKNIQYF.

This chain connects TRBV9 to TRBJ2-1, with D perhaps matching TRBD1 (6 bases). The CDR3 runs to 19 residues. The germline V and J ends were trimmed by 3 bases and 4 bases, with 26 bases remaining between them. CDR1 is SGDLS and CDR2 is YYNGEE in the germline V gene. For the CDR3, the DNA is TGTGCCAGCAGCGGTGGGGGACATTCCTACAATGGGAGATACAATGAGCAGTTCTTC. Translated: CASSGGGHSYNGRYNEQFF.

This chain connects TRBV7-2 to TRBJ2-3, with a tentative D call TRBD2 (6 bases). Germline CDR1 reads SGHTA; CDR2 reads FQGNSA. V was trimmed by 2 bases and J by 0 bases, leaving 9 bases between them. The CDR3 spans 15 residues. In DNA, the CDR3 is TGTGCCAGCAGCTTACCGACTAGGAGCACAGATACGCAGTATTTT. It specifies CASSLPTRSTDTQYF.

The genes are TRBV19 and TRBJ2-1; TRBD1 is a possible D gene (5 bases). The CDR3 is 14 amino acids. The germline CDR1 and CDR2 sequences are LNHDA and SQIVND (reference sequence). V lost 6 bases, J lost 5 bases, and 14 bases lay in between. This CDR3 is CASRPRGAHNEQFF. The CDR3 region has the DNA TGTGCCAGTAGGCCTCGTGGGGCCCACAATGAGCAGTTCTTC.

The V call is TRBV10-3, the J call TRBJ2-7; TRBD2 might be the D (5 bases). Trimming took off 8 bases at V and 2 bases at J, with 13 bases between the two ends. Germline V gene data show CDR1 as ENHRY and CDR2 as SYGVKD. CDR3 size: 13 residues. The CDR3 loop reads CAIGFGVAYEQYF. DNA for the CDR3: TGTGCCATCGGGTTCGGGGTGGCCTACGAGCAGTACTTC.

This chain joins TRBV7-8 and TRBJ2-3; D unresolved. The CDR3 covers 17 residues. Germline loops: CDR1 SGHVS, CDR2 FQNEAQ. Trimming stripped 4 bases from V and 2 bases from J, with 19 bases between. In DNA, the CDR3 is TGTGCCAGCAGCTCGACGGGCGAAGACTCGTCCACAGATACGCAGTATTTT. Translation gives CASSSTGEDSSTDTQYF.

As regards this clone: Other DNA sequences in this sample translate to the same CDR3. V gene TRBV9 combines with J gene TRBJ2-2, with D uncertain. The length of the CDR3 is 13 residues. From germline, CDR1 is SGDLS and CDR2 YYNGEE. Trimming removed 0 bases from V and 5 bases from J, with 5 bases in between. CDR3 sequence: CASSVATTGELFF. The CDR3 region has the DNA TGTGCCAGCAGCGTAGCTACAACCGGGGAGCTGTTTTTT.

CDR3 sequence: CATSNWKNTGELFF. CDR3 in DNA: TGTGCCACCAGTAACTGGAAGAACACCGGGGAGCTGTTTTTT. The chain joins TRBV15 to TRBJ2-2; D is ambiguous. This CDR3 comprises 14 residues. The V end was cut by 6 bases, the J end by 1 base, with 9 bases between. In germline, CDR1 is LNHNV, CDR2 YYDKDF (reference sequence).

V and J are TRBV29-1 and TRBJ2-1; maybe TRBD2 (5 bases). This CDR3 has 18 amino acids. The ends were cut back, 7 bases at V and 6 bases at J, with 31 bases in the middle. Germline V lookup: CDR1 SQVTM, CDR2 ANQGSEA. CDR3 DNA sequence: TGCAGCGCCGAGGGAATGGCGCTTGCATTCCATTTGGTCAATGAGCAGTTCTTC. Translation gives CSAEGMALAFHLVNEQFF.

This clone was recorded only once. The gene calls are TRBV9 and TRBJ2-3; D possibly matches TRBD1 or TRBD2 (5 bases each). Trimming pared 3 bases from V and 5 bases from J, leaving 16 bases between. Germline assignment: CDR1 SGDLS and CDR2 YYNGEE. This CDR3 is 15 amino acids long. The CDR3 nucleotides are TGTGCCAGCAGCGGTGGGGCAGGGAGAGGAGATACGCAGTATTTT. It is translated as CASSGGAGRGDTQYF.

The chain couples TRBV4-2 to TRBJ1-4; D is perhaps TRBD1 (6 bases). This CDR3 is 16 amino acids long. Trimming stripped 0 bases from V and 8 bases from J, with 16 bases between. Germline V gene lookup returns CDR1 LGHNA and CDR2 YNFKEQ. This CDR3 is CASSQDYRGGREKLFF. DNA of the CDR3: TGTGCCAGCAGCCAAGATTATAGGGGGGGAAGGGAAAAACTGTTTTTT.